The TCR beta chain described here comes from a study of blood T cell repertoires in COVID-19. Study context: Acute-phase and convalescent COVID-19 samples originated in the United States, Italy and Spain. Sample material is recorded as cDNA or gDNA derived from T cells, B-cell-depleted T cells, or PBMCs.

V lost 5 bases to trimming and J lost 4 bases, with 11 bases between them. The length of the CDR3 is 13 residues. Germline CDR1 MNHEY, CDR2 SVGAGI. Original handling: It was from reference gene primer amplification that nucleated cell counts were estimated. The protocol was immunoSEQ multiplex PCR, while the TCRdb copy is restricted to in-frame clones and leaves out a portion. For V, J and clone size, that table is used; D and trimming come from the DNA. Of 25,000 to 30,000 clones detected, more than 75% appear once; the ten largest clones hold approximately 5%. The origin of this receptor is a human donor in a cohort sampled during active COVID-19. This chain connects TRBV6-5 to TRBJ1-1; D remains unclear. The sample was peripheral blood. This CDR3 is CASSPPGSTEAFF. The DNA of the CDR3 is TGTGCCAGCAGTCCACCGGGGAGCACTGAAGCTTTCTTT.